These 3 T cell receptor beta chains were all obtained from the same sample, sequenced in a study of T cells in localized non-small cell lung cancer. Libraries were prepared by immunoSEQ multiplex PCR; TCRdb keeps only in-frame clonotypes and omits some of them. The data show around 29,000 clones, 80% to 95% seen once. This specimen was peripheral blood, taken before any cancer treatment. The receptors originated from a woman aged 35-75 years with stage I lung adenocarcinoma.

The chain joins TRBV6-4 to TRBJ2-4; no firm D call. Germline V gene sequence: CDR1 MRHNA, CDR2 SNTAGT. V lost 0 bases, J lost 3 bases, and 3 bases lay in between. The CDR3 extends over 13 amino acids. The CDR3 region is CASSDSDKNIQYF. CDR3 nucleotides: TGTGCCAGCAGTGACTCGGACAAAAACATTCAGTACTTC.

CDR3 residues: CASSLGQGREAFF. Here the CDR3 DNA reads TGTGCCAGCAGTTTGGGACAGGGGAGGGAAGCTTTCTTT. This chain connects TRBV28 to TRBJ1-1; 10 bases line up with TRBD1. The V segment lost 3 bases and the J segment 8 bases; nucleotides outside the gene matches: 3. Germline values: CDR1 MDHEN, CDR2 SYDVKM. CDR3 size: 13 residues.

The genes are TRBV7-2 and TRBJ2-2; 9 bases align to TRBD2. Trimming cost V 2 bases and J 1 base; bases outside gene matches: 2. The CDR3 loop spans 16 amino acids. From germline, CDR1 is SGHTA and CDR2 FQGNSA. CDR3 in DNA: TGTGCCAGCAGCTTAATGACTAGCGGGAACACCGGGGAGCTGTTTTTT. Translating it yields CASSLMTSGNTGELFF. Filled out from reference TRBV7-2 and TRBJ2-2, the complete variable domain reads GAGVSQSPSNKVTEKGKDVELRCDPISGHTALYWYRQSLGQGLEFLIYFQGNSAPDKSGLPSDRFSAERTGGSVSTLTIQRTQQEDSAVYLCASSLMTSGNTGELFFGEGSRLTVL.